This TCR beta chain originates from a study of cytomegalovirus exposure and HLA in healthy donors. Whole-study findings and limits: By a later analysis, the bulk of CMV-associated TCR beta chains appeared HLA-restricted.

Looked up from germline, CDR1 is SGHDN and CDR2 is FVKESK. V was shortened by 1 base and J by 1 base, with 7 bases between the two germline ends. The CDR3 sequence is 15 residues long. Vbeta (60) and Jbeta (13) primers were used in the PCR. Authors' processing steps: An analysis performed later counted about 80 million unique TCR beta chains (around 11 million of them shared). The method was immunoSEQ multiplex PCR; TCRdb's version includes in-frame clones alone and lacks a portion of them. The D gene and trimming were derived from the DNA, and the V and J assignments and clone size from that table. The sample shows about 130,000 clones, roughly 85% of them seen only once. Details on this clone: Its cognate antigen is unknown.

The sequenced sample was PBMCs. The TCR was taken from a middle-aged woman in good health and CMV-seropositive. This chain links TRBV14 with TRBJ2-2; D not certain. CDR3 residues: CASSQGLGNTGELFF. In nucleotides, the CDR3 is TGTGCCAGCAGCCAAGGGCTAGGGAACACCGGGGAGCTGTTTTTT.